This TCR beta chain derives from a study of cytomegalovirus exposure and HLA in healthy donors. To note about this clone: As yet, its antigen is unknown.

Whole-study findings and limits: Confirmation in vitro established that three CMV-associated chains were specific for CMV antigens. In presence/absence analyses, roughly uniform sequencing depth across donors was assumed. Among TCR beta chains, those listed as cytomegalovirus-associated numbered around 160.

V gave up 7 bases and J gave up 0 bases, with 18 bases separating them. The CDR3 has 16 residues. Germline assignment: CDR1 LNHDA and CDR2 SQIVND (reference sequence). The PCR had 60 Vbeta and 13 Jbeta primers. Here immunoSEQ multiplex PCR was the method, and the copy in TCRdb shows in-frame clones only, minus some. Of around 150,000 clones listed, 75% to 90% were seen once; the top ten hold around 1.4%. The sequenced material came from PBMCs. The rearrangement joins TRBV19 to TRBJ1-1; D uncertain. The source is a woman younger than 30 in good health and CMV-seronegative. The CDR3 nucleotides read TGTGCCAGTACCGAAGCCCCACAGAGAATGAACACTGAAGCTTTCTTT. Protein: CASTEAPQRMNTEAFF. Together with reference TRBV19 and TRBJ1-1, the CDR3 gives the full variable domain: DGGITQSPKYLFRKEGQNVTLSCEQNLNHDAMYWYRQDPGQGLRLIYYSQIVNDFQKGDIAEGYSVSREKKESFPLTVTSAQKNPTAFYLCASTEAPQRMNTEAFFGQGTRLTVV.